Listed below are T cell receptor beta chains from one sample, sequenced in a study of T cell responses to AZD1222 COVID-19 vaccine. Sequencing used immunoSEQ multiplex PCR; TCRdb keeps in-frame clones, though not all of them. The sample consists of under 200,000 clones, 88% of them appearing once. The sequencing here drew on peripheral blood, taken 28 days after the second AZD1222 dose. These receptors all stem from an adult who received the AZD1222 COVID-19 vaccine. Both conserved end residues are part of each CDR3. D genes are given only for firm matches.

V	D	J	length	CDR3
TRBV7-3	TRBD2	TRBJ2-7	18	CASSLRGTSGNLSYEQYF
TRBV9	-	TRBJ2-7	13	CASSVEATTGQYF
TRBV11-3	-	TRBJ1-5	17	CASSDPQGSAPAGDCDF
TRBV27	-	TRBJ1-6	12	CASSLRNSPLHF
TRBV7-9	TRBD2	TRBJ2-7	16	CASSPERLAGAGEQYF
TRBV30	-	TRBJ1-5	13	CAWSEAPHQPQHF
TRBV11-3	-	TRBJ2-1	13	CASSLGAGNEQFF
TRBV27	-	TRBJ2-1	13	CATSDRLYNEQFF
TRBV19	-	TRBJ1-2	13	CATSGDLFYGYTF
TRBV9	-	TRBJ2-1	13	CASSSSAYNEQFF
TRBV5-5	TRBD1	TRBJ1-2	14	CASSLGQGLVGYTF
TRBV7-6	-	TRBJ1-5	17	CASSLGVFGGKGQPQHF
TRBV7-8	TRBD2	TRBJ2-7	19	CASSEAISRVAGVKYEQYF
TRBV18	-	TRBJ1-3	14	CASSPRVSGNTIYF
TRBV15	-	TRBJ1-1	14	CATSRDGGITEAFF
TRBV5-1	TRBD2	TRBJ2-5	15	CASSFGLASPETQYF
TRBV6-1	-	TRBJ1-2	14	CASSEPRPPRSYTF
TRBV6-5	TRBD1	TRBJ1-5	15	CASSPDRGLNQPQHF
TRBV2	-	TRBJ2-1	16	CASSEAPGLAYNEQFF
TRBV19	TRBD1	TRBJ2-7	15	CASSFSGTGGNEQYF
TRBV19	-	TRBJ1-1	12	CASNTKGGEAFF
TRBV3-1/TRBV3-2	TRBD2	TRBJ2-1	16	CASSQDLGSGRAEQFF